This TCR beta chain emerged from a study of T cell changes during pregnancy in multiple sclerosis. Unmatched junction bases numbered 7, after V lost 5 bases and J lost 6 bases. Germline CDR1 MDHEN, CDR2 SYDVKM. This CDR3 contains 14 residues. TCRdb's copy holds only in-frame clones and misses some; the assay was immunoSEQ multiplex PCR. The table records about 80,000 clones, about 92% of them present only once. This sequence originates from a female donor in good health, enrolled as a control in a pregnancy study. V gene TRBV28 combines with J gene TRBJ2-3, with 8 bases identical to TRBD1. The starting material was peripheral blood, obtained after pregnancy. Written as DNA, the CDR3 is TGTGCCAGCAGTCACCGACAGGGGTATGATACGCAGTATTTT. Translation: CASSHRQGYDTQYF.